Presented here are 4 T cell receptor beta chains from one specimen sequenced in a study of blood T cell repertoires in COVID-19 (dated by TCRdb to 2020 to 2022). Libraries were built with the immunoSEQ multiplex PCR assay. TCRdb retrieved this table from immuneACCESS and kept in-frame rearrangements only. Not all clones are present; in checked studies, unresolved V genes account for under half, and no reason is known for the remainder. This sample comprises around 130,000 clones, approximately 89% of them detected only once. Jointly, the top ten make up roughly a tenth of the sample. The sequencing input was peripheral blood. These receptors were taken from a man in his 60s with active or convalescent COVID-19.

The chain employs TRBV28 and TRBJ1-2; 7 nucleotides line up with TRBD1. From germline, CDR1 is MDHEN and CDR2 SYDVKM. The junction had 13 bases not matched to a gene; V was cut back by 0 bases and J by 6 bases. The CDR3 runs 17 residues. The CDR3 protein is CASSLWGADRARNGYTF. CDR3 nucleotides: TGTGCCAGCAGTTTATGGGGGGCAGACAGGGCGAGGAATGGCTACACCTTC.

The chain employs TRBV7-2 and TRBJ1-4, with unresolved D. V dropped 5 bases and J dropped 4 bases, with 8 bases sitting between them. Per the germline V gene, CDR1 is SGHTA and CDR2 is FQGNSA. This CDR3 region has 13 residues. DNA of the CDR3: TGTGCCAGCAGCGTGGGGAGTAATGAAAAACTGTTTTTT. It encodes CASSVGSNEKLFF.

The rearrangement joins TRBV9 to TRBJ1-1; no reliable D call. This CDR3 has 13 residues. CDR1 is SGDLS and CDR2 is YYNGEE in the germline V gene. The V gene lost 1 base and the J gene lost 3 bases, with 7 bases spanning the gap. DNA of the CDR3: TGTGCCAGCAGCGTAAGAGTTTACACTGAAGCTTTCTTT. This gives the protein CASSVRVYTEAFF.

A remark on this clone: Other nucleotide sequences in the sample specify the same CDR3. V is TRBV9 and J is TRBJ1-6; D ambiguous. Trimming shortened V by 4 bases and J by 0 bases, and 8 bases separated the two germline ends. CDR1 SGDLS and CDR2 YYNGEE come from the germline V gene. CDR3 length equals 15 residues. CDR3 region: CASSSGDSYNSPLHF. The CDR3 DNA reads TGTGCCAGCAGCTCCGGGGACTCCTATAATTCACCCCTCCACTTT.